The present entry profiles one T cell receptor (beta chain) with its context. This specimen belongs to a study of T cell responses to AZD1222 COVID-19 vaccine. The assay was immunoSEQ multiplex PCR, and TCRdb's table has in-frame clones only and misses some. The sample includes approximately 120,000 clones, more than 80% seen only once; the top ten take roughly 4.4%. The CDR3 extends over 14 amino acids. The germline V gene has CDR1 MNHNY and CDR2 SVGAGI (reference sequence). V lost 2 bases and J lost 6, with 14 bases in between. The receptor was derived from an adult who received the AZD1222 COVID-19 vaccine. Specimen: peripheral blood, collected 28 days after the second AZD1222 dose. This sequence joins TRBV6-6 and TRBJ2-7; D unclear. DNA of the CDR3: TGTGCCAGCAGTTACGACTCGAATCACCCCGAGCAGTACTTC. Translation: CASSYDSNHPEQYF.